The T cell receptor (beta chain) under discussion was sequenced for a study of blood T cell repertoires in COVID-19. Generated by immunoSEQ multiplex PCR, the TCRdb table keeps only in-frame clones and is missing some. The repertoire consists of about 180,000 clones, with about 81% occurring once and the leading ten covering 10% to 15%. CDR3 length equals 15 residues. From germline, CDR1 is SNHLY and CDR2 FYNNEI. V lost 6 bases, J lost 6 bases, and 13 bases stayed unmatched. Seattle cases were enrolled at active infection and followed longitudinally. Sequenced input: peripheral blood. This chain links TRBV2 with TRBJ2-7; 8 bases agree with TRBD1. This TCR came from a woman older than 75 with COVID-19, enrolled during active disease. The CDR3: CASREWQGAGSEQYF. CDR3 DNA: TGTGCCAGCAGAGAATGGCAGGGGGCAGGATCCGAGCAGTACTTC.